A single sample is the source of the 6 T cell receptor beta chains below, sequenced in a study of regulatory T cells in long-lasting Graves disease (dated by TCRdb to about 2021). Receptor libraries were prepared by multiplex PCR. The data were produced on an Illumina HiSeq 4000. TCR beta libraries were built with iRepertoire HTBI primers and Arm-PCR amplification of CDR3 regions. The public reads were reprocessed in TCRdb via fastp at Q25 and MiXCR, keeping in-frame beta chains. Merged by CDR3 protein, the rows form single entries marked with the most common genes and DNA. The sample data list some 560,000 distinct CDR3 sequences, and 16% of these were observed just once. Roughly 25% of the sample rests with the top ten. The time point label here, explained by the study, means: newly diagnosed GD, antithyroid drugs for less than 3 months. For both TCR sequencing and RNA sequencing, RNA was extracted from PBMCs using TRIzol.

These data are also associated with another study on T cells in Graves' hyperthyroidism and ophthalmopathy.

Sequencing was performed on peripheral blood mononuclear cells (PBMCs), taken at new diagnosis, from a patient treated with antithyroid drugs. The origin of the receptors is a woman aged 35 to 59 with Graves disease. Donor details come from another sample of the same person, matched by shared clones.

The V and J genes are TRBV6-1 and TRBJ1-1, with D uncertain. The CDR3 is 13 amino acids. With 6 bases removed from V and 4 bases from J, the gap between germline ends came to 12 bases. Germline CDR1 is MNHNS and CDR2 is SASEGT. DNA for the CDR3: TGTGCCAGCAGCCCCCTCCCGAGCACTGAAGCTTTCTTT. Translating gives CASSPLPSTEAFF.

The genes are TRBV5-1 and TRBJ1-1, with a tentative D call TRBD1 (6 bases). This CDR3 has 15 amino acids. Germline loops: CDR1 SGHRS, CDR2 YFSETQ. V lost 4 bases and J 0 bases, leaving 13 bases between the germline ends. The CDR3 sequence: CASSAGRGMNTEAFF. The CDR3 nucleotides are TGCGCCAGCAGCGCCGGGAGGGGGATGAACACTGAAGCTTTCTTT.

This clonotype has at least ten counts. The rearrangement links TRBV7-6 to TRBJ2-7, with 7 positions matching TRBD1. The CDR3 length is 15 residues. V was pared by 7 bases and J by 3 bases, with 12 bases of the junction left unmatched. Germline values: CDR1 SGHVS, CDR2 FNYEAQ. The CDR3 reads CASMLGQGEFYEQYF. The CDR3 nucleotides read TGTGCCAGCATGTTGGGGCAGGGGGAATTCTACGAGCAGTACTTC. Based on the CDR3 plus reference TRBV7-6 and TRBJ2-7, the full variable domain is GAGVSQSPRYKVTKRGQDVALRCDPISGHVSLYWYRQALGQGPEFLTYFNYEAQQDKSGLPNDRFSAERPEGSISTLTIQRTEQRDSAMYRCASMLGQGEFYEQYFGPGTRLTVT.

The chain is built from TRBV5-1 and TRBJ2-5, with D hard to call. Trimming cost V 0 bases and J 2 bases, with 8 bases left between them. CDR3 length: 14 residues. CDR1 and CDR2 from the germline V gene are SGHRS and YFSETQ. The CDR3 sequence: CASSLGAVQETQYF. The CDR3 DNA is TGCGCCAGCAGCTTGGGGGCGGTACAAGAGACCCAGTACTTC.

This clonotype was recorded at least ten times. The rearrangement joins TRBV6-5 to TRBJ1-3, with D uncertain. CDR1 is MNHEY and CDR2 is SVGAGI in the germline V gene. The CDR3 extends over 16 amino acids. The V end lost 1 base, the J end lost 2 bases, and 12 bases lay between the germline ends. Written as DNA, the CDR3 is TGTGCCAGCAGTTACTTTCTGCCCGGGGCTGGAAACACCATATATTTT. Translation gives CASSYFLPGAGNTIYF.

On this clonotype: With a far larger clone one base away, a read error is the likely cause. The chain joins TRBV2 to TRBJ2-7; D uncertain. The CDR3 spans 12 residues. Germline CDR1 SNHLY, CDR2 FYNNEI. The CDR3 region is CAGSLDGYEQYF. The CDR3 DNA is TGTGCCGGCAGTCTGGACGGCTACGAGCAGTACTTC.